Listed here is a single TCR beta chain. Its antigen is unidentified. The junction does not match germline at one end; this may be a read error. Researchers built TCR beta libraries using quantitative 5'-RACE with molecular barcodes. TCRdb used MiXCR to reprocess the 5' RACE reads, holding one entry per CDR3 protein. The profile shows 700,000 or so distinct CDR3 sequences, around 20% of them singletons. Germline V CDR1 and CDR2: DFQATT, SNEGSKA (reference sequence). The CDR3 extends over 16 amino acids. This entry comes from a study of CD8 T cells in ankylosing spondylitis. The study, taken as a whole, reports: CD8+ disease-linked clones were present at relatively low frequencies in blood. Past studies reported some motif variants in reactive arthritis synovial fluid and blood. What appeared characteristic of ankylosing spondylitis blood was a TCR beta motif of 7 or 8 highly homologous variants. As reported, disease-linked clones showed significant enrichment in matched ankylosing spondylitis synovial fluid.

The sequence was collected from a male donor with ankylosing spondylitis. Sequenced sample: blood, either unsorted or a sorted T cell fraction (not recorded which). The rearrangement uses TRBV20-1 and TRBJ1-2, with 12 bases that match TRBD1. The CDR3 spells CSARPPGTGGAYGYAF. The CDR3 DNA reads TGCAGTGCTAGACCCCCCGGGACAGGGGGCGCCTATGGCTACGCCTTC.